Listed below are T cell receptor beta chains from one sample, sequenced in a study of response to subunit inactivated influenza vaccine. TCRdb passed the RT-PCR reads through MiXCR, listing each CDR3 protein once. The repertoire holds roughly 520,000 distinct CDR3 sequences, about 25% seen once, with 1.5% to 2% in the top ten. This material consisted of CD4+ T cells sorted from PBMCs, taken approximately 5 days after vaccination. The source is a man over 45 who received an inactivated influenza vaccine. Each CDR3 is given with its conserved first and last residue. The D gene is left open where the match is weak. Some rows mark clone size as missing; the rest say once, few, many or name a class of expanded clone.

D gene,J gene,V gene,clone size,CDR3 protein,CDR3 DNA
-,TRBJ2-5,TRBV20-1,few,CSAPARDQETQYF,TGCAGTGCCCCGGCCAGGGATCAAGAGACCCAGTACTTC
TRBD1,TRBJ2-2,TRBV10-3,-,CAISPRGLGTGELFF,TGTGCCATCAGTCCCAGGGGGCTGGGCACCGGGGAGCTGTTTTTT
-,TRBJ2-1,TRBV7-6,-,CASTHPGLNEQFF,TGTGCCAGCACCCATCCGGGCCTCAATGAGCAGTTCTTC
TRBD2,TRBJ2-1,TRBV11-2,-,CASSSTGGRGASYNEQFF,TGTGCCAGCAGCTCCACGGGGGGGAGGGGGGCCTCCTACAATGAGCAGTTCTTC
TRBD1,TRBJ2-5,TRBV4-2,few,CASSQGTAQETQYF,TGTGCCAGCAGCCAGGGGACAGCTCAAGAGACCCAGTACTTC
-,TRBJ2-5,TRBV29-1,few,CSVASNLGETQYF,TGCAGCGTTGCTTCGAACCTTGGGGAGACCCAGTACTTC
-,TRBJ2-1,TRBV20-1,-,CSASGVPITGFSNEQFF,TGCAGTGCTAGCGGGGTGCCTATAACAGGTTTCTCCAATGAGCAGTTCTTC
-,TRBJ1-2,TRBV20-1,-,CSADPRAGYTF,TGCAGTGCTGACCCCAGGGCCGGCTACACCTTC
-,TRBJ2-2,TRBV5-1,-,CASSPTTGNTGELFF,TGCGCCAGCAGCCCCACGACAGGAAACACCGGGGAGCTGTTTTTT
TRBD1,TRBJ1-2,TRBV13,-,CASSTGTGVPSDGYTF,TGTGCCAGCAGCACGGGGACAGGGGTTCCAAGCGATGGCTACACCTTC
-,TRBJ2-3,TRBV6-2/TRBV6-3,few,CASSYVRERADTQYF,TGTGCCAGCAGTTACGTACGGGAAAGAGCAGATACGCAGTATTTT
TRBD2,TRBJ2-2,TRBV20-1,-,CCARRTSGNANTGELFF,TGCTGTGCTAGAAGGACTAGCGGGAACGCGAACACCGGGGAGCTGTTTTTT
-,TRBJ2-7,TRBV10-3,few,CATGTTPYEQYF,TGTGCCACCGGGACCACCCCCTACGAGCAGTACTTC
TRBD2,TRBJ2-5,TRBV6-5,-,CASSYFSSGKETQYF,TGTGCCAGCAGTTACTTCTCTAGCGGAAAAGAGACCCAGTACTTC
-,TRBJ2-1,TRBV7-2,few,CASSLGPAGNEQFF,TGTGCCAGCAGCTTAGGGCCGGCCGGGAATGAGCAGTTCTTC
TRBD1,TRBJ1-2,TRBV5-1,few,CASSGNVRGQGNVGYTF,TGCGCCAGCAGCGGGAACGTTCGCGGACAGGGGAATGTGGGCTACACCTTC
-,TRBJ1-5,TRBV6-5,-,CASSYSAVRNQPQHF,TGTGCCAGCAGTTACTCGGCCGTGCGCAATCAGCCCCAGCATTTT
TRBD2,TRBJ2-5,TRBV29-1,-,CSGTSGNLQETQYF,TGCAGCGGAACTAGCGGGAACCTCCAAGAGACCCAGTACTTC
-,TRBJ2-2,TRBV30,-,CAWNTGPGELFF,TGTGCCTGGAATACAGGGCCCGGGGAGCTGTTTTTT
-,TRBJ2-7,TRBV11-2,-,CASSLTQGRYEQYF,TGTGCCAGCAGCTTAACCCAGGGACGGTACGAGCAGTACTTC
TRBD1,TRBJ2-3,TRBV5-1,-,CASSSDRNTDTQYF,TGCGCCAGCAGCTCGGACAGGAACACAGATACGCAGTATTTT
TRBD1,TRBJ1-4,TRBV15,few,CATSEGTGGNEKLFF,TGTGCCACCAGCGAAGGGACAGGGGGAAATGAAAAACTGTTTTTT
-,TRBJ1-4,TRBV4-1,few,CASSPGDGSTNEKLFF,TGCGCCAGCAGCCCAGGGGACGGCTCAACTAATGAAAAACTGTTTTTT
-,TRBJ2-2,TRBV28,-,CASSAGNTGELFF,TGTGCCAGCAGTGCGGGAAACACCGGGGAGCTGTTTTTT
-,TRBJ2-7,TRBV7-9,-,CASSFPGAYEQYF,TGTGCCAGCAGCTTCCCCGGGGCCTACGAGCAGTACTTC
-,TRBJ2-3,TRBV29-1,many,CSVGRARDTQYF,TGCAGCGTTGGAAGGGCCAGGGATACGCAGTATTTT
-,TRBJ2-7,TRBV24-1,-,CATSDSPGSYEQYF,TGTGCCACCAGTGATTCCCCGGGTTCCTACGAGCAGTACTTC
-,TRBJ2-7,TRBV5-5,few,CASTLGATSGLYEQYF,TGTGCCAGCACCCTAGGCGCGACTTCGGGACTTTACGAGCAGTACTTC
TRBD1,TRBJ2-7,TRBV6-1,few,CASSTGTGTRWQYF,TGTGCCAGCAGCACCGGGACAGGGACACGTTGGCAGTACTTC
TRBD1,TRBJ2-6,TRBV29-1,-,CSVRDRVNVLTF,TGCAGCGTTCGGGACAGGGTAAACGTCCTGACTTTC
-,TRBJ2-7,TRBV20-1,-,CSAPRDTTYEQYF,TGCAGTGCCCCCAGGGACACAACCTACGAGCAGTACTTC
-,TRBJ2-1,TRBV4-2,many,CASSQIGPYNEQFF,TGTGCCAGCAGCCAAATTGGACCCTACAATGAGCAGTTCTTC
TRBD1,TRBJ2-7,TRBV7-2,few,CASSTRDRASEQYF,TGTGCCAGCAGCACCCGGGACAGGGCGTCCGAGCAGTACTTC
TRBD2,TRBJ2-1,TRBV7-8,-,CASSVNVGGRYNEQFF,TGTGCCAGCAGCGTGAACGTAGGCGGGAGATACAATGAGCAGTTCTTC
TRBD1,TRBJ1-1,TRBV6-2/TRBV6-3,-,CASREDRGDTEAFF,TGTGCCAGCAGGGAAGACAGGGGGGACACTGAAGCTTTCTTT
TRBD1,TRBJ1-6,TRBV2,-,CASSADRSANSPLHF,TGTGCCAGCAGTGCGGACAGGTCCGCGAATTCACCCCTCCACTTT
-,TRBJ2-2,TRBV12-3/TRBV12-4,-,CASSLFSGDSGHTGELFF,TGTGCCAGCAGCCTTTTCTCGGGAGACAGCGGCCACACCGGGGAGCTGTTTTTT
TRBD2,TRBJ2-5,TRBV6-1,-,CASTGSGGGQETQYF,TGTGCCAGCACGGGAAGCGGGGGGGGGCAAGAGACCCAGTACTTC
-,TRBJ2-1,TRBV27,many,CASSLVGALHEQFF,TGTGCCAGCAGTTTAGTTGGGGCGTTACATGAGCAGTTCTTC
-,TRBJ2-5,TRBV30,-,CAWSVGGGKTQYF,TGTGCCTGGAGTGTTGGTGGAGGGAAGACCCAGTACTTC
-,TRBJ2-7,TRBV3-1,-,CASSQDSRAGEQYF,TGTGCCAGCAGCCAAGATTCCAGGGCAGGCGAGCAGTACTTC